This TCR beta chain emerged from a study of shared T cell receptors in the human thymus. The assay was immunoSEQ multiplex PCR, and TCRdb's table has in-frame clones only and misses some. The table has 540,000 or so clones, about 80% seen once. Trimming left V 4 bases short and J 0 bases short, with 7 bases between. This CDR3 comprises 13 residues. Per germline, CDR1 SQVTM and CDR2 ANQGSEA. This sample also appeared in a second study, on human thymus T cells.

The chain has TRBV29-1 and TRBJ1-3; D might be TRBD1 (5 bases). This TCR was sampled from a boy less than two years old with a congenital heart defect. Material for sequencing was thymocytes. The CDR3 protein is CSVVGGSGNTIYF. The CDR3 region has the DNA TGCAGCGTTGTCGGGGGCTCTGGAAACACCATATATTTT.